The 22 T cell receptor beta chains in this list originate from one sample, sequenced in a study of shared clonotypes between healthy human individuals. The method was immunoSEQ multiplex PCR; TCRdb's version includes in-frame clones alone and lacks a portion of them. The sample holds more than 850,000 clones; about 84% are singletons and the top ten take 0.5% to 0.6%. Specimen: memory CD4+ T cells from PBMCs. Specified subset: CD45RA-negative fraction. These receptors originate from a man between 18 and 35 years old in good health. Some clones in this sample may be carry-over from other donors' samples.

The chain uses TRBV5-1 and TRBJ2-2; TRBD2 might be the D (6 bases). Trimming stripped 5 bases from V and 0 bases from J, with 14 bases between. The CDR3 consists of 16 residues. The germline CDR1 and CDR2 sequences are SGHRS and YFSETQ. The CDR3 sequence: CASREELASNTGELFF. The CDR3 region has the DNA TGCGCCAGCAGGGAAGAGCTAGCGTCGAACACCGGGGAGCTGTTTTTT.

The chain recombines TRBV5-1 with TRBJ2-3; 7 nucleotides line up with TRBD2. CDR3 length: 16 residues. CDR1 is SGHRS, CDR2 YFSETQ, per germline. With 4 bases clipped from V and 6 bases from J, the junction kept 14 bases outside the gene matches. Here the CDR3 reads CASSNGLVYDTDTQYF. The DNA of the CDR3 is TGCGCCAGCAGCAACGGACTAGTTTATGACACGGATACGCAGTATTTT. Together with reference TRBV5-1 and TRBJ2-3, the CDR3 gives the full variable domain: KAGVTQTPRYLIKTRGQQVTLSCSPISGHRSVSWYQQTPGQGLQFLFEYFSETQRNKGNFPGRFSGRQFSNSRSEMNVSTLELGDSALYLCASSNGLVYDTDTQYFGPGTRLTVL.

V and J are TRBV5-8 and TRBJ1-3; D not resolved. CDR3 length: 16 amino acids. With 0 bases removed from V and 4 bases from J, the gap between germline ends came to 14 bases. From germline, CDR1 is SGHTS and CDR2 YDEGEE. The CDR3 here is CASSLGDYPWGNTIYF. The CDR3 DNA reads as TGTGCCAGCAGCTTGGGTGATTACCCGTGGGGAAACACCATATATTTT.

This clone was recorded a few times. The chain employs TRBV7-9 and TRBJ1-2, with D unclear. The length of the CDR3 is 14 residues. From germline, CDR1 is SEHNR and CDR2 FQNEAQ (reference sequence). V lost 0 bases and J 1 base, leaving 6 bases between the germline ends. The CDR3 DNA reads TGTGCCAGCAGCTTAGCGGACGGTAACTATGGCTACACCTTC. Encoded protein: CASSLADGNYGYTF.

On this clone: This CDR3 is also generated by other DNA sequences in the sample. This CDR3 reads CASSVGPANEKLFF. CDR3 coding DNA: TGTGCCAGCAGCGTAGGCCCAGCTAATGAAAAACTGTTTTTT. V is TRBV9 and J is TRBJ1-4, with no clear D. This CDR3 is 14 amino acids long. The germline V gene encodes CDR1 SGDLS and CDR2 YYNGEE. Trimming removed 0 bases from V and 3 bases from J, with 6 bases in between. The variable domain in full, completed from reference TRBV9 and TRBJ1-4, reads DSGVTQTPKHLITATGQRVTLRCSPRSGDLSVYWYQQSLDQGLQFLIQYYNGEERAKGNILERFSAQQFPDLHSELNLSSLELGDSALYFCASSVGPANEKLFFGSGTQLSVL.

V and J are TRBV9 and TRBJ2-7; 7 nucleotides match TRBD1. V lost 3 bases to trimming and J lost 6 bases; unmatched junction nucleotides: 6. The CDR3 length is 13 residues. Germline CDR1 reads SGDLS; CDR2 reads YYNGEE. The CDR3 DNA reads as TGTGCCAGCAGCGCCGCCAACAGGGGCGAGCAGTACTTC. Translating it yields CASSAANRGEQYF.

The V gene is TRBV6-1, the J gene TRBJ1-2; perhaps TRBD1 as D (5 bases). CDR1 MNHNS and CDR2 SASEGT come from the germline V gene. The CDR3 covers 15 residues. V shed 1 base and J shed 5 bases, with 14 bases lying between them. Here the CDR3 DNA reads TGTGCCAGCAGTGAAGGAGTAGGGGTCCAATATGGCTACACCTTC. This encodes CASSEGVGVQYGYTF.

The gene calls are TRBV7-9 and TRBJ2-1, with D perhaps given as TRBD1 or TRBD2 (5 bases each). This CDR3 is built from 12 residues. V lost 7 bases, J lost 9 bases, and 13 bases lay in between. The germline V gene has CDR1 SEHNR and CDR2 FQNEAQ (reference sequence). The DNA of the CDR3 is TGTGCCAGCAATTCTGGGGGTGTTGAGCAGTTCTTC. This codes for CASNSGGVEQFF.

The chain is built from TRBV5-1 and TRBJ2-4; D gene unclear. V was clipped by 2 bases and J by 5 bases, with 17 bases between them. CDR1 is SGHRS, CDR2 YFSETQ, per germline. This CDR3 spans 16 amino acids. CDR3 DNA sequence: TGCGCCAGCAGCTTAATGCCCGTTAGTGGGGAAAACATTCAGTACTTC. This encodes CASSLMPVSGENIQYF.

The rearrangement uses TRBV29-1 and TRBJ1-3; TRBD1 might be the D (6 bases). Trimming cost V 6 bases and J 0 bases, with 18 bases left between them. CDR1 is SQVTM and CDR2 is ANQGSEA in the germline V gene. This CDR3 comprises 16 residues. The CDR3 DNA is TGCAGCGTAGACGACAGGACTTCTTTCTCTGGAAACACCATATATTTT. Its translation is CSVDDRTSFSGNTIYF.

The gene calls are TRBV2 and TRBJ2-3; 11 bases match TRBD2. V lost 6 bases and J lost 2; bases outside the gene matches: 10. The CDR3 has 17 amino acids. Germline CDR1 reads SNHLY; CDR2 reads FYNNEI. The CDR3 spells CASRGPGLADYTDTQYF. CDR3 in DNA: TGTGCCAGCAGGGGTCCGGGACTAGCGGACTACACAGATACGCAGTATTTT.

V usage is TRBV5-1 and J usage is TRBJ2-1; TRBD2 agrees at 7 bases. J gave up 10 bases and V 9 bases, and 19 bases lay outside the gene matches. CDR1 and CDR2 (germline): SGHRS, YFSETQ. The CDR3 contains 15 residues. CDR3 bases: TGCGCCACCTCCGCGACTGCGGGAGCCGTAGGGGAGCAGTTCTTC. It specifies CATSATAGAVGEQFF.

Comment on this clone: The germline gene is not matched at one end of the junction; a read error may be the cause. The rearrangement uses TRBV7-3 and TRBJ2-5, with a weak D call TRBD1 (5 bases). The CDR3 sequence is 13 residues long. Germline CDR1 reads SGHTA; CDR2 reads FQGTGA. CDR3 sequence: CASSFQATETQYF. CDR3 in DNA: TGTGCCAGCAGCTTCCAAGCGACAGAGACTCAGTACTTC.

The J gene is TRBJ2-3, the V gene TRBV25-1; a possible D gene is TRBD1 (5 bases). Trimming cost V 3 bases and J 6 bases, with 16 bases left between them. The CDR3 is made up of 15 amino acids. Per the germline V gene, CDR1 is MGHDK and CDR2 is SYGVNS. In DNA, the CDR3 is TGTGCCAGCAGTGACCCGACAGAAACGGGCGATACGCAGTATTTT. Amino acid sequence: CASSDPTETGDTQYF.

This rearrangement joins TRBV5-1 to TRBJ2-7, with 8 nucleotides matching TRBD2. This CDR3 is 15 amino acids long. With 0 bases clipped from V and 4 bases from J, the junction kept 6 bases outside the gene matches. Germline V gene sequence: CDR1 SGHRS, CDR2 YFSETQ. CDR3: CASSLVVAGTYEQYF. The CDR3 DNA reads TGCGCCAGCAGCTTGGTGGTAGCGGGGACTTACGAGCAGTACTTC. Full variable domain (missing parts from reference TRBV5-1 and TRBJ2-7): KAGVTQTPRYLIKTRGQQVTLSCSPISGHRSVSWYQQTPGQGLQFLFEYFSETQRNKGNFPGRFSGRQFSNSRSEMNVSTLELGDSALYLCASSLVVAGTYEQYFGPGTRLTVT.

V gene TRBV10-3 combines with J gene TRBJ1-1, with D unclear. Trimming cost V 5 bases and J 4 bases, with 17 bases left between them. Germline values: CDR1 ENHRY, CDR2 SYGVKD. This CDR3 is 15 amino acids long. The CDR3 bases are TGTGCCATCAGTCCAGAAGGTTCAAGAAGCACTGAAGCTTTCTTT. It yields the protein CAISPEGSRSTEAFF.

CDR3: CASSGLGPYEQYF. In DNA, the CDR3 is TGTGCCAGCTCTGGACTGGGGCCCTACGAGCAGTACTTC. V usage is TRBV18 and J usage is TRBJ2-7; D may be TRBD1 or TRBD2 (5 bases each). Trimming cost V 6 bases and J 2 bases, with 11 bases left between them. Germline lookup yields CDR1 KGHSH and CDR2 LQKENI. This CDR3 contains 13 residues.

V gene TRBV30 combines with J gene TRBJ2-2; 8 bases are a match to TRBD1. Germline V gene lookup returns CDR1 GTSNPN and CDR2 SVGIG (reference sequence). Germline trimming cut 3 bases from V and 2 bases from J; bases unmatched to any gene: 5. This CDR3 has 15 residues. The DNA of the CDR3 is TGTGCCTGGAGCTGGGACAGGCCTAACACCGGGGAGCTGTTTTTT. This sequence encodes CAWSWDRPNTGELFF.

The chain employs TRBV29-1 and TRBJ2-3; D possibly corresponds to TRBD2 (6 bases). V shed 4 bases and J shed 0 bases, with 8 bases lying between them. Per germline, CDR1 SQVTM and CDR2 ANQGSEA. The CDR3 sequence is 13 residues long. CDR3 nucleotide sequence: TGCAGCGTTGGTCTAGCGAGCACAGATACGCAGTATTTT. Its translation is CSVGLASTDTQYF.

The chain uses TRBV7-2 and TRBJ2-7; D remains ambiguous. The CDR3 is 11 residues long. Trimming cost V 3 bases and J 3 bases, with 3 bases left between them. Germline CDR1 is SGHTA and CDR2 is FQGNSA. The CDR3 nucleotides are TGTGCCAGCAGCTTCGACTACGAGCAGTACTTC. The encoded protein is CASSFDYEQYF.

This clone was picked up a small number of times. The chain employs TRBV5-5 and TRBJ2-2; 7 bases align to TRBD2. The germline CDR1 and CDR2 sequences are SGHKS and YYEKEE (reference sequence). The CDR3 is 18 amino acids. Trimming removed 0 bases from V and 0 bases from J; junction bases left unmatched: 8. CDR3 in amino acids: CASSLVGAGPTNTGELFF. In DNA form, the CDR3 reads TGTGCCAGCAGCTTGGTCGGAGCGGGACCTACGAACACCGGGGAGCTGTTTTTT.

Regarding this clone: A far larger clone is only one base removed, so a read error is likely. The genes are TRBV10-3 and TRBJ1-5; maybe TRBD1 (6 bases). Trimming shortened V by 8 bases and J by 2 bases, and 13 bases separated the two germline ends. The CDR3 contains 14 residues. From germline, CDR1 is ENHRY and CDR2 SYGVKD. The CDR3 DNA follows: TGTGCCATCGCCGGACAGAGCGGCAATCAGCCCCAGCATTTT. This encodes CAIAGQSGNQPQHF.